These T cell receptor beta chains were read from a single sample in a study of PD-1 blockade in classical Hodgkin lymphoma. TCRdb's copy holds only in-frame clones and misses some; the assay was immunoSEQ multiplex PCR. The sample carries over 90,000 clones, 89% recorded once. Sample: peripheral blood mononuclear cells (PBMCs), taken before the second cycle of nivolumab. Source of these receptors: a human donor with classical Hodgkin lymphoma. Each CDR3 is given with its conserved first and last residue. D genes are given only for firm matches. Clone size is not always given. Where it is, it says once, few, many or a class for expanded clones.

NA,NA,TRBV6-6,TRBJ1-5,CATENRDAANNQPQHF,TGTGCCACCGAAAACCGGGACGCCGCTAATAATCAGCCCCAGCATTTT
NA,TRBD2,TRBV28,TRBJ2-7,CASSLDREGRDEQYF,TGTGCCAGCAGTTTAGATCGGGAGGGGCGGGACGAGCAGTACTTC
NA,NA,TRBV7-8,TRBJ1-4,CASSLDATNEKLFF,TGTGCCAGCAGCTTAGATGCAACTAATGAAAAACTGTTTTTT
NA,TRBD1,TRBV27,TRBJ1-5,CASRQTGGTQPQHF,TGTGCCAGCAGACAAACAGGGGGCACTCAGCCCCAGCATTTT
NA,NA,TRBV5-1,TRBJ2-7,CASSLIGGETVEQYF,TGCGCCAGCAGCTTGATCGGGGGCGAGACGGTCGAGCAGTACTTC
NA,TRBD2,TRBV5-1,TRBJ2-2,CASSPETSGKVLRELFF,TGCGCCAGCAGCCCCGAGACTAGCGGGAAGGTCTTGCGGGAGCTGTTTTTT
NA,NA,TRBV14,TRBJ2-1,CASSQDRYNEQFF,TGTGCCAGCAGCCAAGACAGGTACAATGAGCAGTTCTTC
NA,TRBD2,TRBV15,TRBJ2-3,CATSRDAGGADTQYF,TGTGCCACCAGCAGAGATGCGGGGGGGGCAGATACGCAGTATTTT
NA,TRBD1,TRBV10-3,TRBJ1-2,CAISYAGTGANYGYTF,TGTGCCATCAGTTACGCCGGGACAGGGGCTAACTATGGCTACACCTTC
few,NA,TRBV4-1,TRBJ1-6,CASSQVVAANNSPLHF,TGCGCCAGCAGCCAGGTGGTGGCAGCTAATAATTCACCCCTCCACTTT
NA,TRBD2,TRBV27,TRBJ2-7,CASWGGTSGYEQYF,TGTGCCAGCTGGGGGGGGACTAGCGGATACGAGCAGTACTTC
NA,NA,TRBV11-2,TRBJ1-5,CASSLDLNQPQHF,TGTGCCAGCAGCTTAGACTTAAATCAGCCCCAGCATTTT
NA,NA,TRBV14,TRBJ2-5,CASSQDRAVSAETQYF,TGTGCCAGCAGCCAAGATCGGGCAGTTAGCGCAGAGACCCAGTACTTC
NA,NA,TRBV6-5,TRBJ2-1,CASSPRLHNEQFF,TGTGCCAGCAGTCCTCGGCTACACAATGAGCAGTTCTTC